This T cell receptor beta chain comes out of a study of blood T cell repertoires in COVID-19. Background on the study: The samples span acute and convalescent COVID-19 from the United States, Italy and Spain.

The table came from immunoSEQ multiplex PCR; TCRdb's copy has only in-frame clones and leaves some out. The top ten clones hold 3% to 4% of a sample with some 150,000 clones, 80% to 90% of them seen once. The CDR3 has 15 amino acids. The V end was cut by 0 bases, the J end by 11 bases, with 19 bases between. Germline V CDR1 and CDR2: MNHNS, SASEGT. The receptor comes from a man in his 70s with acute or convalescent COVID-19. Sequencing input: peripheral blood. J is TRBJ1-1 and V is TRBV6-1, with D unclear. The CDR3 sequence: CASSEALTPSVRAFF. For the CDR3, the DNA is TGTGCCAGCAGTGAAGCGCTAACCCCCAGCGTTCGGGCTTTCTTT.